One T cell receptor beta chain is described in this entry. Its antigen is currently unknown. This sample was taken from a study of cytomegalovirus exposure and HLA in healthy donors. Background on the study: In a previous analysis, 120 million or so unique TCR beta sequences were found from some 180 million T cells. General study results and limits: Most TCR sequences were uncommon, yet certain public TCRs appeared in many donors. Several top significant clusters appeared, in a later analysis, to be linked to common viral pathogens.

Use of 60 Vbeta and 13 Jbeta primers characterized the PCR. Clones were read by immunoSEQ multiplex PCR, and TCRdb kept only the in-frame ones, dropping some. The profile shows about 160,000 clones, around 76% of them singletons. The sequence was obtained from a girl between 5 and 17 years old in good health and CMV-seropositive. The sample comprised PBMCs.

CDR3: CASSSRTGLGTQYF. The CDR3 DNA reads TGTGCCAGCAGTTCCCGGACGGGACTAGGGACCCAGTACTTC. V usage is TRBV28 and J usage is TRBJ2-5, with TRBD2 matching over 8 bases. The CDR3 spans 14 residues. The V segment lost 4 bases and the J segment 7 bases; nucleotides outside the gene matches: 8. In germline, CDR1 is MDHEN, CDR2 SYDVKM. Drawing the rest from reference TRBV28 and TRBJ2-5, the complete variable domain is DVKVTQSSRYLVKRTGEKVFLECVQDMDHENMFWYRQDPGLGLRLIYFSYDVKMKEKGDIPEGYSVSREKKERFSLILESASTNQTSMYLCASSSRTGLGTQYFGPGTRLLVL.